A selection of T cell receptor beta chains follows, all from one sample in a study of T cells in Graves' hyperthyroidism and ophthalmopathy. TCRdb used MiXCR to reprocess the multiplex PCR reads, holding one entry per CDR3 protein. The sample holds 250,000 or so distinct CDR3 sequences; around 15% are singletons and the top ten take about 30%. Input material: blood. Receptor source: a woman aged 45 to 65 with Graves' hyperthyroidism that later progressed to Graves' ophthalmopathy. The CDR3 runs from the conserved cysteine through the conserved F or W. Each record gives: CDR3 length, clone size, D gene, V gene, J gene, CDR3 protein, CDR3 DNA. A D gene is named only where the DNA matches it firmly. Clone size, where shown, is once, few, many, or a class for clones that have expanded.

15,NA,TRBD2,TRBV12-3/TRBV12-4,TRBJ2-1,CASSQTSGRAREQFF,TGTGCCAGCAGTCAGACTAGCGGGAGGGCCAGAGAGCAGTTCTTC
18,NA,NA,TRBV19,TRBJ2-3,CASSIRQPTVPFTDTQYF,TGTGCCAGTAGTATTCGACAGCCCACGGTTCCTTTCACAGATACGCAGTATTTT
16,NA,TRBD1,TRBV6-1,TRBJ1-1,CASRPGTGVWGTEAFF,TGTGCCAGCAGGCCCGGGACAGGGGTCTGGGGAACTGAAGCTTTCTTT
13,many,NA,TRBV7-2,TRBJ2-5,CASSTWDKETQYF,TGTGCCAGCAGCACTTGGGACAAAGAGACCCAGTACTTC
15,many,TRBD2,TRBV6-1,TRBJ2-7,CASRIAGLTFYEQYF,TGTGCCAGCAGAATAGCGGGACTAACTTTCTACGAGCAGTACTTC
13,many,NA,TRBV5-1,TRBJ2-5,CASSLEGPETQYF,TGCGCCAGCAGCTTGGAGGGGCCCGAGACCCAGTACTTC
14,many,TRBD2,TRBV2,TRBJ2-7,CASMGTSGFYEQYF,TGTGCCAGCATGGGGACTAGCGGATTTTACGAGCAGTACTTC
14,NA,NA,TRBV7-9,TRBJ1-6,CASSFPGANSPLHF,TGTGCCAGCAGCTTCCCGGGGGCCAATTCACCCCTCCACTTT
15,NA,TRBD2,TRBV18,TRBJ2-1,CASSPPSGRTNEQLF,TGTGCCAGCTCACCCCCCAGCGGGAGGACCAATGAGCAGCTCTTC
13,many,NA,TRBV7-3,TRBJ1-1,CASSLSMNTEAFF,TGTGCCAGCAGCCTGAGCATGAACACTGAAGCTTTCTTT
13,many,NA,TRBV2,TRBJ1-6,CASSPQQNSPLHF,TGTGCCAGCAGCCCTCAGCAGAATTCACCCCTCCACTTT
12,NA,NA,TRBV7-2,TRBJ2-4,CASSLADTIRYF,TGTGCCAGCAGCTTAGCGGACACAATTAGGTACTTC
19,NA,TRBD1,TRBV5-1,TRBJ1-2,CASSLAPTGTGRANYGYTF,TGCGCCAGCAGCTTGGCCCCCACCGGGACAGGGAGAGCTAACTATGGCTACACCTTC
15,many,TRBD1,TRBV29-1,TRBJ1-2,CSVPHPGQGLGGYTF,TGCAGCGTCCCCCACCCGGGACAGGGTTTAGGTGGCTACACCTTC
13,many,NA,TRBV10-3,TRBJ1-2,CAISGGFNYGYTF,TGTGCCATCAGTGGCGGGTTTAACTATGGCTACACCTTC
14,NA,NA,TRBV2,TRBJ1-1,CASTALTVNTEAFF,TGTGCCAGCACCGCCTTGACAGTGAACACTGAAGCTTTCTTT
13,many,NA,TRBV7-3,TRBJ1-1,CASSSGSNTEAFF,TGTGCCAGCAGCTCGGGTTCGAACACTGAAGCTTTCTTT
13,many,NA,TRBV10-3,TRBJ1-1,CAISEEGGTEAFF,TGTGCCATCAGTGAGGAAGGGGGTACTGAAGCTTTCTTT
14,many,TRBD1,TRBV13,TRBJ1-6,CASSFDRALGPLHF,TGTGCCAGCAGCTTCGACAGGGCCCTCGGGCCCCTCCACTTT
16,NA,TRBD1,TRBV9,TRBJ2-1,CASSVALQGVGNEQFF,TGTGCCAGCAGCGTAGCTCTCCAGGGGGTAGGCAATGAGCAGTTCTTC
14,many,TRBD1,TRBV2,TRBJ2-1,CASSPWTGGDEQFF,TGTGCCAGCAGTCCGTGGACAGGGGGCGATGAGCAGTTCTTC
16,few,NA,TRBV4-2,TRBJ1-1,CASSPGGQGLNTEAFF,TGTGCCAGCAGCCCGGGGGGGCAAGGGTTGAACACTGAAGCTTTCTTT
15,many,TRBD2,TRBV20-1,TRBJ2-1,CSARELAGAYNEQFF,TGCAGTGCTAGAGAACTAGCGGGCGCCTACAATGAGCAGTTCTTC
11,NA,NA,TRBV2,TRBJ1-1,CASSPLGEAFF,TGTGCCAGCAGCCCCCTGGGCGAAGCTTTCTTT
15,many,TRBD1,TRBV20-1,TRBJ2-3,CSARQGQTPTDTQYF,TGCAGTGCTAGGCAGGGACAGACCCCTACAGATACGCAGTATTTT
14,many,NA,TRBV28,TRBJ1-4,CASSFAARDEKLFF,TGTGCCAGCAGTTTTGCCGCAAGAGATGAAAAACTGTTTTTT
14,many,NA,TRBV12-3/TRBV12-4,TRBJ2-5,CASTLFGRPETQYF,TGTGCCAGCACCCTCTTCGGACGTCCAGAGACCCAGTACTTC
14,NA,TRBD1,TRBV18,TRBJ1-4,CASSRTGYNEKLFF,TGTGCCAGCTCACGGACAGGTTATAATGAAAAACTGTTTTTT
13,few,NA,TRBV19,TRBJ1-6,CASSWGDNSPLHF,TGTGCCAGTAGCTGGGGCGATAATTCACCCCTCCACTTT
14,many,NA,TRBV2,TRBJ2-7,CASSEEVVTYEQYF,TGTGCCAGCAGTGAAGAGGTCGTAACCTACGAGCAGTACTTC
14,NA,TRBD2,TRBV24-1,TRBJ2-3,CATRDSGRKDTQYF,TGTGCCACCAGAGATAGCGGGAGAAAAGATACGCAGTATTTT
14,NA,NA,TRBV19,TRBJ1-2,CASSIASTNYGYTF,TGTGCCAGTAGTATAGCGTCAACTAACTATGGCTACACCTTC
15,NA,NA,TRBV5-1,TRBJ1-3,CASSPRTVRGNTIYF,TGCGCCAGCAGCCCTAGGACAGTTCGCGGAAACACCATATATTTT
17,NA,NA,TRBV20-1,TRBJ2-5,CSASRGAQGGVQETQYF,TGCAGTGCTAGTAGGGGGGCACAGGGAGGAGTCCAAGAGACCCAGTACTTC
16,many,TRBD2,TRBV20-1,TRBJ2-1,CSARDNVIAGGQGQFF,TGCAGTGCTAGAGATAACGTAATAGCGGGAGGTCAGGGGCAGTTCTTC
14,many,TRBD1,TRBV6-5,TRBJ1-1,CASSYQTGRAEAFF,TGTGCCAGCAGTTATCAGACAGGGAGGGCTGAAGCTTTCTTT
13,once,NA,TRBV18,TRBJ2-5,CASSRGVGETQYF,TGTGCCAGCTCACGAGGAGTGGGAGAGACCCAGTACTTC
12,many,NA,TRBV20-1,TRBJ2-7,CSAREYSGEQYF,TGCAGTGCGAGGGAATACTCGGGGGAGCAGTACTTC
12,many,NA,TRBV20-1,TRBJ1-1,CSSSRSDTEAFF,TGCAGTAGCTCGAGGAGTGACACTGAAGCTTTCTTT
18,NA,TRBD1,TRBV19,TRBJ1-2,CASSMAHGLQGMGYGYTF,TGTGCCAGTAGTATGGCCCATGGCCTACAGGGGATGGGCTATGGCTACACCTTC
13,many,NA,TRBV24-1,TRBJ2-7,CATSDWTAYEQYF,TGTGCCACCAGTGATTGGACGGCTTACGAGCAGTACTTC
18,NA,TRBD1,TRBV5-8,TRBJ1-6,CASSYAGGTGAYNSPLHF,TGTGCCAGCAGCTATGCTGGGGGGACAGGGGCTTATAATTCACCCCTCCACTTT
14,many,NA,TRBV12-3/TRBV12-4,TRBJ1-1,CASSFPGGGTEAFF,TGTGCCAGCAGTTTCCCGGGGGGTGGCACTGAAGCTTTCTTT
15,few,TRBD2,TRBV7-3,TRBJ2-3,CASSLTGGRSDTQYF,TGTGCCAGCAGCTTAACGGGAGGGCGGTCAGATACGCAGTATTTT
18,many,NA,TRBV3-1,TRBJ2-1,CASSQDKWGGRAANEQFF,TGTGCCAGCAGCCAAGATAAGTGGGGCGGGCGGGCCGCCAATGAGCAGTTCTTC
14,many,NA,TRBV30,TRBJ2-7,CAWGTGGQPYEQYF,TGTGCCTGGGGTACGGGCGGGCAGCCCTACGAGCAGTACTTC
15,few,TRBD1,TRBV3-1,TRBJ2-3,CASSQGTGGTDTQYF,TGTGCCAGCAGCCAAGGGACAGGGGGCACAGATACGCAGTATTTT
14,NA,TRBD2,TRBV30,TRBJ2-3,CAWGAGGRTDTQYF,TGTGCCTGGGGAGCGGGAGGAAGGACAGATACGCAGTATTTT
14,many,NA,TRBV2,TRBJ2-5,CASSEAGSPETQYF,TGTGCCAGCAGTGAAGCAGGGAGCCCAGAGACCCAGTACTTC
16,few,TRBD2,TRBV19,TRBJ2-2,CASSMGLAGYAGELFF,TGTGCCAGTAGTATGGGACTAGCGGGTTATGCCGGGGAGCTGTTTTTT
13,few,TRBD1,TRBV27,TRBJ1-2,CASSFGQGDGYTF,TGTGCCAGCAGTTTCGGACAGGGAGACGGCTACACCTTC